Listed below are T cell receptor beta chains from one sample, sequenced in a study of CD4 T cells in relation to SARS-CoV-2 and coronaviruses. Measured with immunoSEQ multiplex PCR; TCRdb has only the in-frame clones, and not every one. The data show about 18,000 clones, approximately 80% seen once. Which antigens these TCRs recognize remains unknown. Source material: CD4+ T cells from PBMCs, cultured in vitro. These receptors were obtained from a human donor in good health. Each CDR3 is given with its conserved first and last residue. Fields, in order: J gene, V gene, clone size, D gene, CDR3 DNA, CDR3 protein. A D gene is named only where the DNA matches it firmly. Rows may omit the clone size; those that give it use once, few, many or a size class.

TRBJ2-7 TRBV7-9 NA TRBD1 TGTGCCAGCAGCTACGGGACAGGGACCGAGCAGTACTTC CASSYGTGTEQYF
TRBJ2-1 TRBV6-1 NA NA TGTGCCAGCAGTGAAGCCAGGGCGGCAATGGAACTGCAATTCTTC CASSEARAAMELQFF
TRBJ1-2 TRBV30 NA NA TGTGCCTGGAGCGGGGGAGACTATGGCTACACCTTC CAWSGGDYGYTF
TRBJ1-1 TRBV6-4 once NA TGTGCCAGCAGTGGACAGATGAACACTGAAGCTTTCTTT CASSGQMNTEAFF
TRBJ2-7 TRBV7-9 NA NA TGTGCCAGCAGCTTAGATGGGATTGGCGGGCAGTACTTC CASSLDGIGGQYF
TRBJ1-1 TRBV12-5 NA NA TGTGCTAGTGGTTTTACAGGCCTGAACACTGAAGCTTTCTTT CASGFTGLNTEAFF
TRBJ2-7 TRBV5-1 NA NA TGCGCCAGCACTCTGGACAGAGACTACGAGCAGTACTTC CASTLDRDYEQYF
TRBJ2-7 TRBV5-6 NA TRBD1 TGTGCCAGCAGTGCCGGGACAGGGGGCGCCTGGGAGCAGTACTTC CASSAGTGGAWEQYF
TRBJ1-4 TRBV19 NA NA TGTGCCAGTAGTACGTACAGGGAAGGTGGTGAAAAACTGTTTTTT CASSTYREGGEKLFF
TRBJ2-5 TRBV3-1/TRBV3-2 NA TRBD2 TGTGCCAGCAGCCAAGAGTTTTATAGGGCTAGCGGGAAAGAGACCCAGTACTTC CASSQEFYRASGKETQYF
TRBJ1-1 TRBV7-2 NA NA TGTGCCAGCAGCTTGACGACAGCAATGACGAACACTGAAGCTTTCTTT CASSLTTAMTNTEAFF